One sample yielded the 4 T cell receptor beta chains listed below, sequenced in a study of shared clonotypes between healthy human individuals. Sequencing used immunoSEQ multiplex PCR; TCRdb keeps in-frame clones, though not all of them. The sample comprises 100,000 to 120,000 clones, 68% of which are singletons, and around 25% rests with the top ten. The source material was memory CD8+ T cells sorted from blood. The sample's subset: CD45RO+ cells pooled with CCR7-negative TemRA cells. These TCRs come from a woman aged 30 to 39 in good health.

Turning to this clone: A read error may account for a junction end that differs from germline. The chain employs TRBV6-1 and TRBJ2-3; 9 bases are a match to TRBD2. Germline assignment: CDR1 MNHNS and CDR2 SASEGT. The CDR3 sequence is 18 residues long. DNA for the CDR3: TGTGCCAGCAGTGAAGTGAGGTCTAGCGGGGTTAGCACATATACGCAGTATTTT. This gives the protein CASSEVRSSGVSTYTQYF.

The rearrangement uses TRBV5-4 and TRBJ1-1; no firm D call. The CDR3 consists of 14 residues. The ends were cut back, 0 bases at V and 1 base at J, with 7 bases in the middle. Germline loops: CDR1 SGHNT, CDR2 YYREEE (reference sequence). The CDR3 reads CASSLARRNTEAFF. The CDR3 DNA sequence: TGTGCCAGCAGCTTGGCCAGGAGGAACACTGAAGCTTTCTTT.

The chain uses TRBV10-3 and TRBJ2-5; either TRBD1 or TRBD2 may fit D (6 bases each). The CDR3 has 13 residues. Germline V gene data show CDR1 as ENHRY and CDR2 as SYGVKD. The V end lost 6 bases, the J end lost 5 bases, and 13 bases lay between the germline ends. CDR3 DNA: TGTGCCATCAGGCGGCAGGGGAGGGAGACCCAGTACTTC. Translating gives CAIRRQGRETQYF.

The rearrangement uses TRBV4-2 and TRBJ2-2, with 8 bases that match TRBD2. There are 18 residues in the CDR3. The ends lost 0 bases at V and 6 bases at J; junction bases unmatched: 12. Germline lookup yields CDR1 LGHNA and CDR2 YNFKEQ. The CDR3 protein is CASSQEQLAAEEAGELFF. CDR3 DNA sequence: TGTGCCAGCAGCCAAGAACAACTAGCGGCCGAGGAGGCCGGGGAGCTGTTTTTT.